Listed below are T cell receptor beta chains from one sample, sequenced in a study of cytomegalovirus exposure and HLA in healthy donors. The table came from immunoSEQ multiplex PCR; TCRdb's copy has only in-frame clones and leaves some out. The sample comprises more than 100,000 clones, about 73% of which are singletons, and nearly 8.5% rests with the top ten. The specimen was PBMCs. Every receptor here comes from a middle-aged woman in good health and CMV-seropositive. The CDR3 runs from the conserved cysteine through the conserved F or W. The order of the fields is clone size, D gene, V gene, J gene, CDR3 DNA, CDR3 protein. D genes are given only for firm matches. A clone size is listed for some rows: how often the clone was seen (once, few, many), or a class if it is expanded.

>-|-|TRBV6-5|TRBJ2-3
TGTGCCAGCAGGGCCCCGGGACTCCGGGATACGCAGTATTTT
CASRAPGLRDTQYF
>-|-|TRBV27|TRBJ1-2
TGTGCCAGCAGTTCCCCGGGACTTGGCTATGGCTACACCTTC
CASSSPGLGYGYTF
>-|TRBD1|TRBV2|TRBJ1-5
TGTGCCAGCAGGTGGACAGGGGGCCATCAGCCCCAGCATTTT
CASRWTGGHQPQHF
>-|TRBD1|TRBV27|TRBJ1-6
TGTGCCAGCAGTTTAAAAGGGACAGGGGATTCACCCCTCCACTTT
CASSLKGTGDSPLHF
>-|-|TRBV11-1|TRBJ1-1
TGTGCCAGCAGCTCCCCCGGGGGAGAGACAATGAACACTGAAGCTTTCTTT
CASSSPGGETMNTEAFF
>-|-|TRBV13|TRBJ1-2
TGTGCCAGCAGCTTAGGGCAGGGGTATGGCTACACCTTC
CASSLGQGYGYTF
>-|-|TRBV7-2|TRBJ1-2
TGTGCCAGCAGCTTAACCTGGGGAGAAGGCTACACCTTC
CASSLTWGEGYTF
>-|-|TRBV7-2|TRBJ2-5
TGTGCCAGCAGCTTAACCTGGGGGGAAGAGACCCAGTACTTC
CASSLTWGEETQYF
>-|TRBD1|TRBV2|TRBJ1-2
TGTGCCAGCAGTGAAAAAGGGGGCTACGGCTACACCTTC
CASSEKGGYGYTF
>-|TRBD2|TRBV6-5|TRBJ2-7
TGTGCCAGCAGAACCGGGACTAGCCTGCGCGAGCAGTACTTC
CASRTGTSLREQYF
>few|-|TRBV7-2|TRBJ1-5
TGTGCCAGCAGCCCCCAAATTAGCAATCAGCCCCAGCATTTT
CASSPQISNQPQHF
>-|TRBD1|TRBV10-1|TRBJ1-1
TGCGCCAGCAGTGAGATTGAGGGACAGGGGGGCACTGAAGCTTTCTTT
CASSEIEGQGGTEAFF
>once|-|TRBV19|TRBJ2-7
TGTGCCAGTAGTGACCAACTAAGCTCCTACGAGCAGTACTTC
CASSDQLSSYEQYF
>-|-|TRBV4-1|TRBJ1-3
TGCGCCAGCAGCCAAGGACGGGTTGCTGGAAACACCATATATTTT
CASSQGRVAGNTIYF
>-|-|TRBV29-1|TRBJ2-1
TGCAGCGTTGACCGTTTCGCCGGCGGGGCTGGAGAGCAGTTCTTC
CSVDRFAGGAGEQFF
>-|TRBD2|TRBV16|TRBJ2-3
TGTGCCAGCAGCCAAGAGGCGGGGGGGAGCACAGATACGCAGTATTTT
CASSQEAGGSTDTQYF
>-|TRBD2|TRBV4-2|TRBJ2-3
TGTGCCAGCAGCCAAGATGTTGCGGGGGGGCTGGAAGATACGCAGTATTTT
CASSQDVAGGLEDTQYF
>few|TRBD1|TRBV7-9|TRBJ1-3
TGTGCCAGCAGCCCAGGGACAGGGGCTGGAAACACCATATATTTT
CASSPGTGAGNTIYF
>few|-|TRBV7-6|TRBJ2-3
TGTGCCAGCGGAGATAGCGGTGCTAGCACAGATACGCAGTATTTT
CASGDSGASTDTQYF
>few|-|TRBV14|TRBJ1-2
TGTGCCAGCAGCCAAAGCCAGGGGATTGGCTACACCTTC
CASSQSQGIGYTF
>-|-|TRBV11-2|TRBJ2-1
TGTGCCAGCAGCTTGGAACGGGATGAGCAGTTCTTC
CASSLERDEQFF
>few|-|TRBV9|TRBJ1-5
TGTGCCAGCAGCGCCTCAGGGGCGAGTCAGCCCCAGCATTTT
CASSASGASQPQHF
>-|-|TRBV18|TRBJ1-1
TGTGCCAGCTCACTGGACGGGAGGACTGAAGCTTTCTTT
CASSLDGRTEAFF
>-|-|TRBV6-1|TRBJ1-1
TGTGCCAGCAATATTTACACTGAAGCTTTCTTT
CASNIYTEAFF
>few|-|TRBV6-6|TRBJ1-2
TGTGCCAGCGAGACAGGAAACTATGGCTACACCTTC
CASETGNYGYTF
>few|-|TRBV10-3|TRBJ2-5
TGTGCCACCCAGGGCGGGGCAATCGGTCAAGAGACCCAGTACTTC
CATQGGAIGQETQYF
>once|-|TRBV5-1|TRBJ1-4
TGCGCCAGCAGCTTGTTAGGGACAAAGGAAGAAAAACTGTTTTTT
CASSLLGTKEEKLFF
>few|-|TRBV13|TRBJ1-1
TGTGCCAGCAGCTACGACAGACAGAACACTGAAGCTTTCTTT
CASSYDRQNTEAFF
>-|-|TRBV5-1|TRBJ2-7
TGCGCCAGCACAGAAGGGGGATGGGTCTACGAGCAGTACTTC
CASTEGGWVYEQYF
>-|-|TRBV5-1|TRBJ2-3
TGCGCCAGCAGCCCACAACAGGGTACAGATACGCAGTATTTT
CASSPQQGTDTQYF
>-|TRBD1|TRBV6-5|TRBJ1-2
TGTGCCAGCAGGGACAGGGGCCTCAATGGCTACACCTTC
CASRDRGLNGYTF
>-|TRBD1|TRBV6-6|TRBJ1-2
TGTGCCAGCAGTTACTCGGGGACAGACTATGGCTACACCTTC
CASSYSGTDYGYTF
>few|TRBD1|TRBV5-1|TRBJ2-5
TGCGCCAGCAGCTTAGAACGACAGGGGGAGACCCAGTACTTC
CASSLERQGETQYF
>-|TRBD1|TRBV5-6|TRBJ1-6
TGTGCCAGCAGCGCCGGGACAGGCTACTCCGATTCACCCCTCCACTTT
CASSAGTGYSDSPLHF
>-|-|TRBV9|TRBJ2-5
TGTGCCAGCAGCGTGGGGGGCCAAGAGACCCAGTACTTC
CASSVGGQETQYF
>-|-|TRBV9|TRBJ1-4
TGTGCCAGCAGCGTAAACCCAGTTTACAATGAAAAACTGTTTTTT
CASSVNPVYNEKLFF
>-|TRBD1|TRBV4-3|TRBJ2-4
TGCGCCAGCAGCCAAGCCACCGGGACAGATAGTTTAAACATTCAGTACTTC
CASSQATGTDSLNIQYF
>-|TRBD1|TRBV14|TRBJ1-6
TGTGCCAGCAGCCAGACAGGGGGCTGGTCTTCACCCCTCCACTTT
CASSQTGGWSSPLHF
>-|-|TRBV4-3|TRBJ1-1
TGCGCCAGCAGCCAAATCATGAACACTGAAGCTTTCTTT
CASSQIMNTEAFF
>few|TRBD1|TRBV7-6|TRBJ2-7
TGTGCCAGCAGCACGTGGACAGGGGGGAGTGAGGAGCAGTACTTC
CASSTWTGGSEEQYF
>-|TRBD1|TRBV18|TRBJ2-7
TGTGCCAGCTCTCCCGCAGGGGGCTCGTCTGTCTACGAGCAGTACTTC
CASSPAGGSSVYEQYF
>-|TRBD1|TRBV27|TRBJ1-2
TGTGCCAGCAGTTTAAGACAGGGTACTGGCTACACCTTC
CASSLRQGTGYTF
>-|-|TRBV5-6|TRBJ2-3
TGTGCCAGCAGCCGCAGGGGCACAGATACGCAGTATTTT
CASSRRGTDTQYF
>-|-|TRBV10-3|TRBJ1-2
TGTGCCATCAGTGAGTCGCGGGGGATTACCATCTATGGCTACACCTTC
CAISESRGITIYGYTF
>-|TRBD2|TRBV5-1|TRBJ2-1
TGCGCCAGCAGCTTTAGCGGGGGTTACTACAATGAGCAGTTCTTC
CASSFSGGYYNEQFF